This TCR beta chain originates from a study of Ad26.COV2.S vaccination and SARS-CoV-2 variants (dated by TCRdb to the early 2020s). With respect to the entire study: Donors in the vaccine arm were drawn from COV1001, a phase I-IIa trial of Ad26.COV2.S in healthy adults that was multicentre, randomized, double-blind and placebo-controlled. Trial participants were randomized into five groups of five: low-dose or high-dose Ad26.COV2.S given once or twice, or placebo on both occasions. The TCR-sequenced set comprised approximately 32 samples: some 20 Ad26.COV2.S vaccine recipients, 5 placebo recipients and 8 SARS-CoV-2 convalescent individuals. Investigators did not know the trial group allocation while performing experiments and assessing outcomes. Ad26.COV2.S was given intramuscularly at 5x10^10 or 1x10^11 viral particles, as a single shot or as two shots 56 days apart. The specificity and breadth of SARS-CoV-2-reactive T cell receptors after Ad26.COV2.S vaccination were assessed by TCRbeta repertoire sequencing.

Study-wide findings and limitations: After vaccination, substantial breadth of spike-specific CD8+ and CD4+ T cell responses was reported. It was noted by the authors that total T cell responses may have been underestimated by the TCR breadth and depth analyses. Vaccine and placebo recipients had comparable non-spike TCR breadth, which fits with the vaccine containing only spike. The study was not powered to compare responses between vaccine doses or regimens. Higher spike-specific TCR breadth was observed in Ad26.COV2.S recipients than in placebo recipients (P = 0.0014).

The immunoSEQ Assay was used to sequence TCRbeta CDR3 regions. After extraction, genomic DNA underwent amplification by bias-controlled multiplex PCR, followed by high-throughput sequencing. The authors processed their data as follows. Collapsing and filtering of sequences were performed to quantify the absolute abundance of each unique TCRbeta CDR3 region. T cell fraction was estimated by normalizing TCRbeta template counts to usable DNA, with usable DNA measured through amplification of reference genes found in all nucleated cells. Repertoire TCRs were annotated as SARS-CoV-2-specific when V gene, CDR3 amino acid sequence and J gene were exactly matched to a known reactive TCR set. MIRA supplied the reference SARS-CoV-2 TCR set, which was filtered for enrichment in COVID-19-positive ImmuneCODE repertoires so that public or cross-reactive TCRs were removed. Using the MIRA antigens, annotated TCRs were further analysed by specific ORF or by position within an ORF. Breadth was defined as the number of annotated unique rearrangements divided by the total number of unique productive rearrangements, and depth was defined as the summed frequency of the annotated unique rearrangements. Two-sided Wilcoxon rank-sum tests were used to compare TCR breadth between groups. TCRdb retrieved this table from immuneACCESS and kept in-frame rearrangements only. Not all clones are present; in checked studies, unresolved V genes account for under half, and no reason is known for the remainder. The D gene and trimming were derived from the DNA, and the V and J assignments and clone size from that table. The sample contains 450,000 to 550,000 clones, about nine tenths of them found a single time. 1.7% of the sample rests with the top ten.

On this clone itself: Its antigen specificity is not known. Qualities for individual bases were not recorded, and no much larger clone is one base off.

Including the terminal cysteine and phenylalanine, the CDR3 comprises 14 residues. Left in the record is the CDR3 DNA by itself, 42 bases read in frame from the first base. V loses 5 bases of germline sequence and J loses 7 bases, and the interval between the two ends is 12 bases. The germline V gene (reference sequence) supplies CDR1 MNHEY and CDR2 SMNVEV. Explained via the paper, the treatment or condition label denotes: around 19 received Ad26.COV2.S at low or high dose, single or two shots; roughly five received placebo; per-sample allocation not given. Repertoires of vaccine and placebo recipients were sequenced from samples collected on day 63 after the first injection. In Cohort 1b, around 23 adults aged 18-55 years were enrolled at a single site in Boston, USA, between 29 July and 7 August 2020. As a vaccine, Ad26.COV2.S was a replication-incompetent adenovirus type 26 vector that expressed a prefusion-stabilized SARS-CoV-2 spike protein derived from the original Wuhan strain.

This chain is built from TRBV27 and TRBJ1-6, and possibly TRBD1, on 5 matching bases. Sequenced material: peripheral blood, taken in a trial of Ad26.COV2.S vaccine versus placebo. This clonotype originated in a person aged 18-65 years who received the Ad26.COV2.S COVID-19 vaccine or a placebo. This receptor has the CDR3 CASSVMGLNSPLHF. The DNA reads as follows: TGTGCCAGCAGTGTGATGGGGCTCAATTCACCCCTCCACTTT.